Sequencing of this T cell receptor (beta chain) was carried out in a study of blood T cells in healthy people across ages. Study-wide points: The study lacked donor CMV status, which possibly confounded expanded clonotype changes.

With a J-beta primer mix and a sample-barcoded 5' primer, a second PCR ran roughly 6 to 11 cycles. Via MiXCR, TCRdb re-called the 5' RACE reads, giving one row per CDR3 protein. The repertoire holds about 1.8 million distinct CDR3 sequences, about 49% seen once, with around 2.1% in the top ten. This clonotype was seen more than once but under ten times. Its specificity is unknown. The sequence derives from a woman aged 40 to 50 in good health. Material: blood.

Written as DNA, the CDR3 is TGTGCCAGCCGGGACACGGGCTACGAGCAGTACTTC. Its protein product is CASRDTGYEQYF. The chain couples TRBV6-5 to TRBJ2-7, with D possibly TRBD1 on 6 matching bases. This CDR3 has 12 amino acids. CDR1 MNHEY and CDR2 SVGAGI come from the germline V gene. V was clipped by 8 bases and J by 3 bases, with 11 bases between them.